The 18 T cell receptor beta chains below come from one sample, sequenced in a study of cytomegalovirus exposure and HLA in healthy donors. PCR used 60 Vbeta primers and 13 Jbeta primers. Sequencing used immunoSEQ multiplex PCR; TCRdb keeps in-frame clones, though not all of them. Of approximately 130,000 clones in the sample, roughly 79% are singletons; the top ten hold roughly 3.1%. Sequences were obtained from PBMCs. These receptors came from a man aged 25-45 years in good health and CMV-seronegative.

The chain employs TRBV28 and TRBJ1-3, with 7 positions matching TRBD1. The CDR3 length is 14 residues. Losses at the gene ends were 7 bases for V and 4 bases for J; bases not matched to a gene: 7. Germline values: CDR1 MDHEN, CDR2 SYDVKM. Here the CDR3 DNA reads TGTGCCAGCACAGCCAGGGGGTTAGGAAACACCATATATTTT. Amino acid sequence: CASTARGLGNTIYF. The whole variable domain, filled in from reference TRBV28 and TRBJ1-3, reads DVKVTQSSRYLVKRTGEKVFLECVQDMDHENMFWYRQDPGLGLRLIYFSYDVKMKEKGDIPEGYSVSREKKERFSLILESASTNQTSMYLCASTARGLGNTIYFGEGSWLTVV.

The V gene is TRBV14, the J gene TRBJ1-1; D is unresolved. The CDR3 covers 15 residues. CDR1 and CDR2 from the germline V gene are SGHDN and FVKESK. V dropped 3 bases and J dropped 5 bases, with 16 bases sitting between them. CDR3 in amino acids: CASSHPREVGTEAFF. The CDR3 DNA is TGTGCCAGCAGCCACCCCCGGGAGGTAGGGACTGAAGCTTTCTTT.

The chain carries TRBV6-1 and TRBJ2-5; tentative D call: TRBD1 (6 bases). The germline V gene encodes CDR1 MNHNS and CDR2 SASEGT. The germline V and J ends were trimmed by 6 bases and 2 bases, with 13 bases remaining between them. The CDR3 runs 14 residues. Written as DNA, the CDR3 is TGTGCCAGCAGGTTAGGGACAATTCAAGAGACCCAGTACTTC. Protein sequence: CASRLGTIQETQYF.

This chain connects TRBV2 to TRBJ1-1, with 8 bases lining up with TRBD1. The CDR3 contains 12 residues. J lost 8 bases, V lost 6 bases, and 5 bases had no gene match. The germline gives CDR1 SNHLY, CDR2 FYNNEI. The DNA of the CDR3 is TGTGCCAGCAGCGGGACAGGACTGGAAGCTTTCTTT. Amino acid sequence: CASSGTGLEAFF.

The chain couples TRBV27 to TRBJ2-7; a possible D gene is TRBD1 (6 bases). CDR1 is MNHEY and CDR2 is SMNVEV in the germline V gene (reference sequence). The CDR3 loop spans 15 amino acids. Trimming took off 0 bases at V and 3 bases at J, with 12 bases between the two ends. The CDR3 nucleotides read TGTGCCAGCAGTTTATCCAGGGGCTTGGGCTACGAGCAGTACTTC. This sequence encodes CASSLSRGLGYEQYF.

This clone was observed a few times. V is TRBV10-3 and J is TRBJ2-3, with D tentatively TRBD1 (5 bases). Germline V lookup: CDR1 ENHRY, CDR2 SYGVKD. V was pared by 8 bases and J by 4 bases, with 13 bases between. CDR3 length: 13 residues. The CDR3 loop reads CAIGPGLADTQYF. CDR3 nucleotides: TGTGCCATCGGGCCAGGGTTGGCAGATACGCAGTATTTT.

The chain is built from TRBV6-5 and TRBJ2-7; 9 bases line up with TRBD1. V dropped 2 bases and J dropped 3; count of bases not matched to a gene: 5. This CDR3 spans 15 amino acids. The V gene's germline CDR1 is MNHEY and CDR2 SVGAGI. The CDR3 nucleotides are TGTGCCAGCAGTTACACGGGACAGGGCTACTACGAGCAGTACTTC. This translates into CASSYTGQGYYEQYF.

For the CDR3, the DNA is TGTGCCAGCAGCCCAGGGGGCGGCGGCACTGAAGCTTTCTTT. Translated, it gives CASSPGGGGTEAFF. The V and J genes are TRBV7-8 and TRBJ1-1; 8 bases line up with TRBD1. Germline V gene lookup returns CDR1 SGHVS and CDR2 FQNEAQ. V shed 5 bases, J shed 4 bases, and the junction held 6 bases outside the gene matches. This CDR3 has 14 amino acids.

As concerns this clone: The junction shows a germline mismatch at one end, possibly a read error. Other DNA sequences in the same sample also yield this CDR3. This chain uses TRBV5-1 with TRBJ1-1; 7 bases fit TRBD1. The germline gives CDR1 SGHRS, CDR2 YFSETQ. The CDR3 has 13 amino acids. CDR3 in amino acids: CASTLQGNTEAFF. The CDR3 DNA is TGCGCCAGCACCCTACAGGGGAACACCGAAGCTTTCTTT.

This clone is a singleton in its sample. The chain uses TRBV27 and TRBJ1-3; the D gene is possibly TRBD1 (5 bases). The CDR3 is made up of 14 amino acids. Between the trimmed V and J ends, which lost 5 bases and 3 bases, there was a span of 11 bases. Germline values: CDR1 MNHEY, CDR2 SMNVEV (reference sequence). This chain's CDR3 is CASSATVFGNTIYF. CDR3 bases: TGTGCCAGCAGTGCGACAGTCTTTGGAAACACCATATATTTT.

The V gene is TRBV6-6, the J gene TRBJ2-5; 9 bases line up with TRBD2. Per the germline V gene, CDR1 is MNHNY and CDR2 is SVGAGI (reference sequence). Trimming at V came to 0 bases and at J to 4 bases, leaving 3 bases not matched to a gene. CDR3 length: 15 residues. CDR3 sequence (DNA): TGTGCCAGCAGTTACTCTAGCGGGGGAGTAGAGACCCAGTACTTC. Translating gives CASSYSSGGVETQYF.

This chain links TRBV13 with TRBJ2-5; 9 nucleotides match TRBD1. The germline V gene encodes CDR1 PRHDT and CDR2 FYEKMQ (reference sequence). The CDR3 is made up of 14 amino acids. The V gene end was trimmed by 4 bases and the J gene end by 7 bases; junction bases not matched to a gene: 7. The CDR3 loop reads CASSSRDREATQYF. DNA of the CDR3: TGTGCCAGCAGCTCCCGGGACAGGGAAGCGACCCAGTACTTC. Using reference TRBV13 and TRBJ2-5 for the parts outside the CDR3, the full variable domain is AAGVIQSPRHLIKEKRETATLKCYPIPRHDTVYWYQQGPGQDPQFLISFYEKMQSDKGSIPDRFSAQQFSDYHSELNMSSLELGDSALYFCASSSRDREATQYFGPGTRLLVL.

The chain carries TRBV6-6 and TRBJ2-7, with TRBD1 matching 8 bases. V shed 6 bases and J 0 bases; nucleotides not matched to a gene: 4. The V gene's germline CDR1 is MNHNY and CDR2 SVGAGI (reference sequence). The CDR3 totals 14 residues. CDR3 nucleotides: TGTGCCAGCAGCCCAGGGGGCTCCTCCTACGAGCAGTACTTC. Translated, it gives CASSPGGSSYEQYF.

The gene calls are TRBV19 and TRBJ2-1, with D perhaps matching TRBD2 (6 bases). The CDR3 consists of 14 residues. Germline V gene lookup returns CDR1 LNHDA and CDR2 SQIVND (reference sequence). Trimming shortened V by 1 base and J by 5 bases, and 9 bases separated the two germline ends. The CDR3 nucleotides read TGTGCCAGTAGTATAGCGGGCGGGAACAATGAGCAGTTCTTC. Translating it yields CASSIAGGNNEQFF.

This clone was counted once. CDR3 DNA sequence: TGTGCCTGGACAAAGAGACGGACTAGCGGGACCCCCTACGAGCAGTACTTC. This gives the protein CAWTKRRTSGTPYEQYF. V is TRBV30 and J is TRBJ2-7; 12 positions agree with TRBD2. Trimming took 4 bases from V and 2 from J; bases not matched to a gene: 12. The germline gives CDR1 GTSNPN, CDR2 SVGIG (reference sequence). CDR3 length: 17 residues.

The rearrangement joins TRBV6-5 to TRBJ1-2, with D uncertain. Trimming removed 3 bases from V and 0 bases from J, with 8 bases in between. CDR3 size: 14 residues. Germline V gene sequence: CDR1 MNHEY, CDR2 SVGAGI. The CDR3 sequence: CASSYVSANYGYTF. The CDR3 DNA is TGTGCCAGCAGTTATGTTAGCGCTAACTATGGCTACACCTTC.

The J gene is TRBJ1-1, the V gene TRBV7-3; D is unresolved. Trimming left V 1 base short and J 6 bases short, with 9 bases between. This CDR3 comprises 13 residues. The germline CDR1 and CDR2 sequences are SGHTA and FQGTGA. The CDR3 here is CASSLNRGSEAFF. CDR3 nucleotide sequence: TGTGCCAGCAGCTTAAACCGGGGATCTGAAGCTTTCTTT.

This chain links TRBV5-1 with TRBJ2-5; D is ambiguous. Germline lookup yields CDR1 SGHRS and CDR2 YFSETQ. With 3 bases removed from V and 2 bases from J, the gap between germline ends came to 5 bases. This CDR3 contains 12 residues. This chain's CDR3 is CASSSEQETQYF. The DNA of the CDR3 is TGCGCCAGCAGCTCCGAGCAAGAGACCCAGTACTTC. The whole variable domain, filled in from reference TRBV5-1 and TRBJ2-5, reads KAGVTQTPRYLIKTRGQQVTLSCSPISGHRSVSWYQQTPGQGLQFLFEYFSETQRNKGNFPGRFSGRQFSNSRSEMNVSTLELGDSALYLCASSSEQETQYFGPGTRLLVL.